This TCR beta chain originates from a study of T cells in Graves' hyperthyroidism and ophthalmopathy. As for the study in general: Prior to any treatment, at the point of initial diagnosis, peripheral blood was collected. Whole-study results and caveats: Also found in blood were most expanded thyroid clonotypes above 0.001.

Exclusion criteria comprised uncontrolled infection, other autoimmune disease, pregnancy or lactation. Diagnosing involved the use of clinical symptoms, serum thyroxine and TRAb, thyroid ultrasound and orbital computed tomography. Between the trimmed V and J ends, which lost 6 bases and 4 bases, there was a span of 17 bases. This CDR3 contains 15 residues. CDR1 MNHNS and CDR2 SASEGT come from the germline V gene. This clonotype has a count of ten or more. The antigen is undetermined. The investigators amplified TCR beta CDR3 regions from RNA transcripts. A first-round RT-PCR of the TCR CDR3 used the HTBI primer set. One entry per CDR3 protein results from TCRdb running MiXCR on the multiplex PCR reads. The sample lists about 600,000 distinct CDR3 sequences, more than 15% occurring once.

This TCR came from a woman aged 40 to 50 with Graves' ophthalmopathy. The chain couples TRBV6-1 to TRBJ2-3; perhaps TRBD2 as D (5 bases). The sample consisted of blood. The CDR3 region is CASRNRRSYADTQYF. In nucleotides, the CDR3 is TGTGCCAGCAGGAATAGGAGGAGTTATGCAGATACGCAGTATTTT.